A selection of T cell receptor beta chains follows, all from one sample in a study of blood T cell repertoires in COVID-19. This table comes from immunoSEQ multiplex PCR, and its TCRdb copy is limited to in-frame clones, with some not included. The sample holds approximately 250,000 clones, over 80% seen once. The sequenced material came from PBMCs or T cells enriched from blood (not recorded which). The receptors originated from a woman aged 25-40 years with acute COVID-19. Both conserved end residues are part of each CDR3. Each record gives: D gene, V gene, clone size, J gene, CDR3 DNA, CDR3 protein. D genes are given only for firm matches. The size entry is marked missing in some rows and otherwise reads once, few, many or a size class.

NA	TRBV18	NA	TRBJ2-2	TGTGCCAGCTCACCGTATGGGGAGAGGATTTCGGATTTGGGGGAGCTGTTTTTT	CASSPYGERISDLGELFF
TRBD2	TRBV27	NA	TRBJ2-3	TGTGCCAGCAGTTTGAGACTAGCGGGGACCCGAGGGCAGTATTTT	CASSLRLAGTRGQYF
NA	TRBV7-9	once	TRBJ1-3	TGTGCCAGCAGCTTAGAAGGAGGCCACTCTGGAAACACCATATATTTT	CASSLEGGHSGNTIYF
TRBD2	TRBV7-7	NA	TRBJ2-1	TGTGCCAGCAGCAGCGGGACTAGCGGGAGTGATGAGCAGTTCTTC	CASSSGTSGSDEQFF
NA	TRBV7-3	NA	TRBJ2-3	TGTGCCAGCGGGCCTGGGGAGGCAGATACGCAGTATTTT	CASGPGEADTQYF
TRBD2	TRBV4-2	NA	TRBJ2-3	TGTGCCAGCAGCCAAGCCTCCGGACTAGCGGGAGAAGATACGCAGTATTTT	CASSQASGLAGEDTQYF
NA	TRBV28	NA	TRBJ1-2	TGTGCCAGCAGTTTACCTCTTGAGTACCTTCGCGGCTACACCTTC	CASSLPLEYLRGYTF
NA	TRBV28	NA	TRBJ1-5	TGTGCCAGCAGTTCGATAGGCCCAGGGGGCAATCAGCCCCAGCATTTT	CASSSIGPGGNQPQHF
TRBD2	TRBV12-3/TRBV12-4	NA	TRBJ2-7	TGTGCCAGCTGCGGACTAGCTTCTAACGAGCAGTACTTC	CASCGLASNEQYF
TRBD2	TRBV9	once	TRBJ2-1	TGTGCCAGCAGCGTAGCTACGGGAGGGTACAATGAGCAGTTCTTC	CASSVATGGYNEQFF
TRBD1	TRBV4-3	NA	TRBJ2-7	TGCGCCAGCAGCCAAGCCTCGGACAGGGGATACTACGAGCAGTACTTC	CASSQASDRGYYEQYF
TRBD2	TRBV19	NA	TRBJ2-1	TGTGCCAGTAGTGCCGACCTAGCGGGAGGCTACAATGAGCAGTTCTTC	CASSADLAGGYNEQFF
NA	TRBV28	NA	TRBJ1-6	TGTGCCAGCCTCTCGGCCCAGGGTTTGATTTCACCCCTCCACTTT	CASLSAQGLISPLHF
TRBD2	TRBV2	NA	TRBJ2-1	TGTGCCAGCAGTACACCGGGACTAGGTTCTGTCGGTGAGCAGTTCTTC	CASSTPGLGSVGEQFF
NA	TRBV7-2	once	TRBJ2-7	TGTGCCAGCAGCTCCGACAGGTTCTACTACGAGCAGTACTTC	CASSSDRFYYEQYF
NA	TRBV19	NA	TRBJ1-5	TGTGCCAGTAGTATCCCATCAGAGGGTCAGCCCCAGCATTTT	CASSIPSEGQPQHF
TRBD2	TRBV7-8	once	TRBJ2-5	TGTGCCAGCAGCTTAGGTGGACTAGCGAAAGAGACCCAGTACTTC	CASSLGGLAKETQYF
TRBD1	TRBV3-1/TRBV3-2	NA	TRBJ2-3	TGTGCCAGCAGCCTCCCACAGGGGAGCGTCACAGATACGCAGTATTTT	CASSLPQGSVTDTQYF
TRBD2	TRBV28	NA	TRBJ2-7	TGTGCCAGCAGTTTGTCGATGCCCGGACTAGCGGAAAAGACCTACGAGCAGTACTTC	CASSLSMPGLAEKTYEQYF
NA	TRBV12-3/TRBV12-4	once	TRBJ1-4	TGTGCCAGCACCGCGGCCGGGATCCCGTTTTTT	CASTAAGIPFF
NA	TRBV19	NA	TRBJ2-5	TGTGCCAGTAGTCCTGCCCAGTACTTC	CASSPAQYF
NA	TRBV30	NA	TRBJ2-2	TGTGCCTGGAGTGAGGACAGCGCGAACACCGGGGAGCTGTTTTTT	CAWSEDSANTGELFF
NA	TRBV29-1	NA	TRBJ1-1	TGCAGCGACGGACAGCTTGAAGCTTTCTTT	CSDGQLEAFF
NA	TRBV29-1	NA	TRBJ1-1	TGCAGCGTTGAAGATCGGGTAGGGGTCCCCACTGAAGCTTTCTTT	CSVEDRVGVPTEAFF